A selection of T cell receptor beta chains follows, all from one sample in a study of shared clonotypes between healthy human individuals. Profiling relied on immunoSEQ multiplex PCR, and the TCRdb table lists in-frame clones only, not all of them. Altogether some 2,500,000 clones are present, roughly 92% being singletons, with the ten largest covering 0.37%. Material for sequencing was naive CD4+ T cells from PBMCs. Every receptor here comes from a man younger than 35 in good health. Some clones in this sample may be carry-over from other donors' samples. Both conserved end residues are part of each CDR3. A D gene is named only where the DNA matches it firmly. Only part of the rows carry a size: once, few, many, or a class if the clone is expanded.

size: NA
length: 16
J: TRBJ1-1
V: TRBV10-2
D: TRBD1
DNA: TGCGCCAGCACCCCATCTCGGACAGGGATGAACACTGAAGCTTTCTTT
CDR3: CASTPSRTGMNTEAFF

size: NA
length: 15
J: TRBJ2-5
V: TRBV7-9
D: NA
DNA: TGTGCCAGCAGCGGACTGACAGGTCCCCAAGAGACCCAGTACTTC
CDR3: CASSGLTGPQETQYF

size: NA
length: 19
J: TRBJ1-3
V: TRBV7-6
D: TRBD1
DNA: TGTGCCAGCAGCTCCCTTCGCCGACAGGGCCCCTACTCTGGAAACACCATATATTTT
CDR3: CASSSLRRQGPYSGNTIYF

size: NA
length: 15
J: TRBJ1-2
V: TRBV7-2
D: NA
DNA: TGTGCCAGCAGCCCGGGGGGGGGCGCTAACTATGGCTACACCTTC
CDR3: CASSPGGGANYGYTF

size: NA
length: 14
J: TRBJ2-7
V: TRBV18
D: NA
DNA: TGTGCCAGCTCACCAGGACAGACTACCTACGAGCAGTACTTC
CDR3: CASSPGQTTYEQYF

size: NA
length: 15
J: TRBJ2-5
V: TRBV19
D: NA
DNA: TGTGCCAGTAGTCCCCGTGGCAGGGAACAAGAGACCCAGTACTTC
CDR3: CASSPRGREQETQYF

size: NA
length: 16
J: TRBJ1-5
V: TRBV28
D: TRBD1
DNA: TGTGCCAGCAGCTACTCCGGGACAGGAGTCCATCAGCCCCAGCATTTT
CDR3: CASSYSGTGVHQPQHF

size: NA
length: 15
J: TRBJ2-3
V: TRBV25-1
D: TRBD1
DNA: TGTGCCAGCAGTGCCGACAGGGATTACACAGATACGCAGTATTTT
CDR3: CASSADRDYTDTQYF

size: NA
length: 15
J: TRBJ1-5
V: TRBV30
D: TRBD1
DNA: TGTGCCTGGAGTCTACCCCAGGGGGCCGGCCAGCCCCAGCATTTT
CDR3: CAWSLPQGAGQPQHF

size: few
length: 12
J: TRBJ1-5
V: TRBV2
D: NA
DNA: TGTGCCAGCAGTGACAGGGATCAGCCCCAGCATTTT
CDR3: CASSDRDQPQHF

size: NA
length: 14
J: TRBJ2-7
V: TRBV6-5
D: NA
DNA: TGTGCCAGCAGCCGCCAGGGGGGCACCTACGAGCAGTACTTC
CDR3: CASSRQGGTYEQYF

size: NA
length: 13
J: TRBJ1-1
V: TRBV7-9
D: NA
DNA: TGTGCCAGCAGTTACACATTGAACACTGAAGCTTTCTTT
CDR3: CASSYTLNTEAFF

size: NA
length: 15
J: TRBJ1-2
V: TRBV18
D: TRBD1
DNA: TGTGCCAGCTCACTGGGACAGGGGGCAATCTATGGCTACACCTTC
CDR3: CASSLGQGAIYGYTF

size: NA
length: 13
J: TRBJ1-2
V: TRBV28
D: NA
DNA: TGTGCCACTCCTAACAGGAACAACTATGGCTACACCTTC
CDR3: CATPNRNNYGYTF

size: once
length: 13
J: TRBJ2-3
V: TRBV5-6
D: NA
DNA: TGTGCCAGCAGCTTGGGGACCACAGATACGCAGTATTTT
CDR3: CASSLGTTDTQYF

size: NA
length: 15
J: TRBJ1-1
V: TRBV4-3
D: NA
DNA: TGCGCCAGCAGCCAAGAAGGTTGGAGGGCGGCTGAAGCTTTCTTT
CDR3: CASSQEGWRAAEAFF

size: NA
length: 18
J: TRBJ2-1
V: TRBV9
D: NA
DNA: TGTGCCAGCAGTGCCGAAACCTTCGGGGTCGGCCGTTTTTATGAGCAGTTCTTC
CDR3: CASSAETFGVGRFYEQFF

size: NA
length: 15
J: TRBJ2-1
V: TRBV7-2
D: NA
DNA: TGTGCCAGCAGCTCCGACCTTGGTCCCTACAATGAGCAGTTCTTC
CDR3: CASSSDLGPYNEQFF

size: NA
length: 13
J: TRBJ2-1
V: TRBV29-1
D: NA
DNA: TGCAGCGTTAGGGGGACCTCCTACAATGAGCAGTTCTTC
CDR3: CSVRGTSYNEQFF

size: once
length: 14
J: TRBJ2-5
V: TRBV5-1
D: TRBD2
DNA: TGCGCCAGCTACTCGGGGGGGGCGAGGGAGACCCAGTACTTC
CDR3: CASYSGGARETQYF

size: NA
length: 17
J: TRBJ1-2
V: TRBV28
D: TRBD1
DNA: TGTGCCAGCAGTTTATGGAAGGGGGCGATGGTAGGCTATGGCTACACCTTC
CDR3: CASSLWKGAMVGYGYTF

size: NA
length: 14
J: TRBJ2-5
V: TRBV25-1
D: TRBD1
DNA: TGTGCCAGCAGTGAATTAGGGACAGCCGAGACCCAGTACTTC
CDR3: CASSELGTAETQYF

size: NA
length: 15
J: TRBJ2-5
V: TRBV27
D: TRBD1
DNA: TGTGCCAGCAGTACTTTCAGGGGGCGTGTAGAGACCCAGTACTTC
CDR3: CASSTFRGRVETQYF